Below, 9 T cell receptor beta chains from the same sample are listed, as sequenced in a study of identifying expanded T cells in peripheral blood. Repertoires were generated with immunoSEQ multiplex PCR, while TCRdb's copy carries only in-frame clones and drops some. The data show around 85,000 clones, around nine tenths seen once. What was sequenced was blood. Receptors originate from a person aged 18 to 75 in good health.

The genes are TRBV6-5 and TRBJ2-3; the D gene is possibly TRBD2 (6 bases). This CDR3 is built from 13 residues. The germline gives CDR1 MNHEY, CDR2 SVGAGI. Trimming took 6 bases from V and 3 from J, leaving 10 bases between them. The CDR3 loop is CASRISGTDTQYF. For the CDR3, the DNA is TGTGCCAGCAGAATAAGCGGGACAGATACGCAGTATTTT.

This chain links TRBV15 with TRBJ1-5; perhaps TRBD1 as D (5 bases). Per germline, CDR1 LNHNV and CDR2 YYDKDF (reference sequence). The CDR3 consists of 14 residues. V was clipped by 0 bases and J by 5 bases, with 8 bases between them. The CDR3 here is CATSRDRGDQPQHF. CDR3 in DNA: TGTGCCACCAGCAGAGATCGGGGGGATCAGCCCCAGCATTTT.

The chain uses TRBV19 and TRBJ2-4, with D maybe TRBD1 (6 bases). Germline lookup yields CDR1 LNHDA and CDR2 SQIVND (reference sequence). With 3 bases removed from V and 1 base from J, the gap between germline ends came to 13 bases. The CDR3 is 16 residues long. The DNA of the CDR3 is TGTGCCAGTAGTATCGACAGGATGCCGGCCAAAAACATTCAGTACTTC. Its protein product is CASSIDRMPAKNIQYF.

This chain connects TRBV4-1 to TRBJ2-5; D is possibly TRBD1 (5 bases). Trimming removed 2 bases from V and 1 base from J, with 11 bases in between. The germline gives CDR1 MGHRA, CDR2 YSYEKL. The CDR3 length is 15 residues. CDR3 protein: CASSQYGQGQETQYF. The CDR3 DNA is TGCGCCAGCAGCCAATACGGGCAGGGCCAAGAGACCCAGTACTTC.

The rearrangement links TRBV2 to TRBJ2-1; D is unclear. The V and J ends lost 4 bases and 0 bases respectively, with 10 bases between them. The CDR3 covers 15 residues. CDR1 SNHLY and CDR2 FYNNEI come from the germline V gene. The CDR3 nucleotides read TGTGCCAGCAGTGTACGGTTTAGCTCCTACAATGAGCAGTTCTTC. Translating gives CASSVRFSSYNEQFF.

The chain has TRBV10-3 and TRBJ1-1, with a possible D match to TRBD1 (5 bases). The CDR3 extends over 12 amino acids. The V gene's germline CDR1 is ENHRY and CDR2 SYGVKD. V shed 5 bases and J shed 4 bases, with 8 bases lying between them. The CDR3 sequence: CAISPGGTEAFF. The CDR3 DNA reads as TGTGCCATCAGTCCGGGGGGCACTGAAGCTTTCTTT.

CDR3 sequence reads: CATSGKGHSVGETQYF. CDR3 coding DNA: TGTGCCACCAGCGGCAAGGGACACTCTGTGGGGGAGACCCAGTACTTC. The chain joins TRBV15 to TRBJ2-5; possible D gene TRBD1, 6 bases. The V and J ends lost 5 bases and 5 bases respectively, with 21 bases between them. The germline V gene encodes CDR1 LNHNV and CDR2 YYDKDF (reference sequence). This CDR3 comprises 16 residues.

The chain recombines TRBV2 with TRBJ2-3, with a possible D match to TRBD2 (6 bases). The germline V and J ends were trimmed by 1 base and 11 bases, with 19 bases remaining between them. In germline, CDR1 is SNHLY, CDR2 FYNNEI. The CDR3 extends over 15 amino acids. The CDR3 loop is CASSEEAGPFREQYF. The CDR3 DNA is TGTGCCAGCAGTGAAGAGGCGGGGCCCTTTAGGGAGCAGTATTTT.

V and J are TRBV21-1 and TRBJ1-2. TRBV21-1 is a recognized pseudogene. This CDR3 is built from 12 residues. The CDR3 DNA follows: TGTGCCAGCAGCAAAGGGGGGGTAGAGTGCACCTTC. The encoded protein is CASSKGGVECTF.